Each of the 25 T cell receptor beta chains below was sequenced from the same sample in a study of cytomegalovirus exposure and HLA in healthy donors. The primer mix had 60 Vbeta and 13 Jbeta primers. Here immunoSEQ multiplex PCR was the method, and the copy in TCRdb shows in-frame clones only, minus some. The data contain about 190,000 clones, roughly four fifths of them singletons. The sequencing sample was made of PBMCs. The receptors were gathered from a woman under 30 in good health and CMV-seronegative.

V and J are TRBV4-1 and TRBJ1-4; the D gene is possibly TRBD1 (6 bases). This CDR3 is built from 18 residues. CDR1 and CDR2 (germline): MGHRA, YSYEKL. V gave up 1 base and J gave up 4 bases, with 19 bases separating them. DNA for the CDR3: TGCGCCAGCAGCCAAGTTCCCCTTGGCGGGGGCAATAATGAAAAACTGTTTTTT. This translates into CASSQVPLGGGNNEKLFF.

The rearrangement uses TRBV12-5 and TRBJ2-1; 12 nucleotides align to TRBD2. Trimming cost V 3 bases and J 7 bases; bases outside gene matches: 7. Germline V gives CDR1 LGHNT, CDR2 FRNRAP. The CDR3 contains 16 residues. CDR3 bases: TGTGCTAGTGGTTTAAGACTAGCGGGAGAGGGAAATGAGCAGTTCTTC. Encoded protein: CASGLRLAGEGNEQFF.

The chain has TRBV5-1 and TRBJ2-7; no clear D. The V end lost 5 bases, the J end lost 3 bases, and 18 bases lay between the germline ends. The CDR3 covers 15 residues. Germline V gene data show CDR1 as SGHRS and CDR2 as YFSETQ. CDR3 coding DNA: TGCGCCAGCAGTTACGCTAGAGCAACGGGCTACGAGCAGTACTTC. This translates into CASSYARATGYEQYF.

V gene TRBV6-1 combines with J gene TRBJ2-7, with a weak D call TRBD1 (6 bases). Germline CDR1 and CDR2: MNHNS and SASEGT. Trimming took 2 bases from V and 3 from J, leaving 11 bases between them. The CDR3 length is 14 residues. The chain's CDR3 is CASSEKQGNYEQYF. The CDR3 DNA reads as TGTGCCAGCAGTGAAAAACAGGGAAACTACGAGCAGTACTTC.

This clone was recorded a few times. The V call is TRBV4-1, the J call TRBJ1-4; the D is unclear. Germline values: CDR1 MGHRA, CDR2 YSYEKL. The V and J ends lost 2 bases and 0 bases respectively, with 4 bases between them. The CDR3 sequence is 14 residues long. The CDR3: CASSQYATNEKLFF. In DNA, the CDR3 is TGCGCCAGCAGCCAATATGCAACTAATGAAAAACTGTTTTTT.

The gene calls are TRBV11-2 and TRBJ2-7; TRBD2 agrees at 7 bases. The J segment lost 4 bases and the V segment lost 5 bases, leaving 8 bases of the junction unmatched. The CDR3 sequence is 14 residues long. Germline CDR1 is SGHAT and CDR2 is FQNNGV. The CDR3 DNA reads as TGTGCCAGCAGCCGACGGGGGGAGCGGTACGAGCAGTACTTC. Residues: CASSRRGERYEQYF.

This clone was counted a few times. CDR3 DNA: TGCGCCAGCAGTGAGAGGACTAGCGGCCAAGAGACCCAGTACTTC. Its protein is CASSERTSGQETQYF. The chain employs TRBV10-1 and TRBJ2-5; 10 bases line up with TRBD2. Germline loops: CDR1 WNHNN, CDR2 SYGVQD (reference sequence). The CDR3 runs 15 residues. V gave up 2 bases and J gave up 1 base; unmatched junction bases: 1.

This chain links TRBV27 with TRBJ1-3; D remains ambiguous. Trimming took 2 bases from V and 2 from J, leaving 7 bases between them. CDR1 and CDR2 from the germline V gene are MNHEY and SMNVEV (reference sequence). The CDR3 runs to 14 residues. The DNA for the CDR3 is TGTGCCAGCAGTTTACGGTTGCCTGGAAACACCATATATTTT. Translation: CASSLRLPGNTIYF.

The V gene is TRBV18, the J gene TRBJ2-7; 8 bases match TRBD2. This CDR3 region has 15 residues. The V gene's germline CDR1 is KGHSH and CDR2 LQKENI. The V gene end was trimmed by 3 bases and the J gene end by 3 bases; junction bases not matched to a gene: 7. The CDR3 coding sequence is TGTGCCAGCTCACCTCAAACCAGCGGGAGCTACGAGCAGTACGTC. This translates into CASSPQTSGSYEQYV.

The rearrangement uses TRBV15 and TRBJ2-1; a possible D gene is TRBD2 (6 bases). The V gene lost 3 bases and the J gene lost 1 base, with 10 bases spanning the gap. This CDR3 has 15 amino acids. The germline gives CDR1 LNHNV, CDR2 YYDKDF (reference sequence). The CDR3 spells CATSSGSGSYNEQFF. The CDR3 DNA is TGTGCCACCAGCAGCGGGAGCGGTTCCTACAATGAGCAGTTCTTC.

J is TRBJ2-1 and V is TRBV2; D is possibly TRBD2 (6 bases). Germline assignment: CDR1 SNHLY and CDR2 FYNNEI. V was shortened by 2 bases and J by 4 bases, with 6 bases between the two germline ends. The CDR3 runs 13 residues. Written as DNA, the CDR3 is TGTGCCAGCAGTGAACTAGCGTACAATGAGCAGTTCTTC. Amino acid sequence: CASSELAYNEQFF.

V usage is TRBV7-8 and J usage is TRBJ1-2; 10 bases line up with TRBD1. J was trimmed by 4 bases and V by 3 bases; bases with no gene match: 11. The length of the CDR3 is 17 residues. Per germline, CDR1 SGHVS and CDR2 FQNEAQ. The CDR3 protein is CASSFRDRGSIVYGYTF. The CDR3, as DNA: TGTGCCAGCAGCTTTCGGGACAGGGGCAGTATAGTCTATGGCTACACCTTC.

This clone was counted between two and nine times. CDR3 DNA sequence: TGCGCCAGCAGCCCGGGACAGCAGTTTTTTGCTTTCTTT. Its translation is CASSPGQQFFAFF. The chain has TRBV5-1 and TRBJ1-1, with TRBD1 matching 7 bases. The junction had 11 bases not matched to a gene; V was cut back by 4 bases and J by 11 bases. The CDR3 extends over 13 amino acids. Germline loops: CDR1 SGHRS, CDR2 YFSETQ.

This chain joins TRBV4-3 and TRBJ2-2; D gene uncertain. The CDR3 length is 18 residues. Germline-derived CDR1 and CDR2 are LGHNA and YSLEER. V dropped 0 bases and J dropped 0 bases, with 14 bases sitting between them. The CDR3 loop is CASSQDSPRITNTGELFF. The CDR3 bases are TGCGCCAGCAGCCAAGATAGCCCCCGGATCACGAACACCGGGGAGCTGTTTTTT.

The rearrangement uses TRBV5-6 and TRBJ1-2, with 10 bases fitting TRBD1. After removal of 4 bases from V and 5 bases from J, the junction contained 5 bases not matched to a gene. The CDR3 spans 14 residues. The germline V gene has CDR1 SGHDT and CDR2 YYEEEE. The CDR3: CASSPGQGVYGYTF. The CDR3 nucleotides are TGTGCCAGCAGCCCCGGACAGGGGGTATATGGCTACACCTTC.

The rearrangement uses TRBV5-1 and TRBJ2-7; 9 bases are a match to TRBD1. Germline values: CDR1 SGHRS, CDR2 YFSETQ. CDR3 length: 15 residues. Trimming cost V 2 bases and J 5 bases; bases outside gene matches: 8. The CDR3 DNA reads as TGCGCCAGCAGCTTAAAACAGGGGGCATCTAACGAGCAGTACTTC. Translation gives CASSLKQGASNEQYF.

The DNA for the CDR3 is TGTGCCAGCAGTTTATTGACAGGGTCTTATGGCTACACCTTC. Protein product: CASSLLTGSYGYTF. This chain connects TRBV28 to TRBJ1-2; 7 positions match TRBD1. CDR1 and CDR2 (germline): MDHEN, SYDVKM. V was pared by 1 base and J by 5 bases, with 4 bases of the junction left unmatched. The CDR3 is 14 residues long.

The genes are TRBV4-3 and TRBJ2-3; TRBD2 matches at 9 bases. The CDR3 is made up of 16 amino acids. Germline assignment: CDR1 LGHNA and CDR2 YSLEER. V trimming: 1 base; J trimming: 6 bases; junction bases outside the gene matches: 8. The CDR3 loop is CASSQVLAGESDTQYF. The CDR3 DNA reads as TGCGCCAGCAGCCAAGTATTAGCGGGAGAAAGCGATACGCAGTATTTT.

The rearrangement uses TRBV28 and TRBJ1-5; D ambiguous. With 5 bases removed from V and 4 bases from J, the gap between germline ends came to 15 bases. The CDR3 spans 15 residues. The germline V gene has CDR1 MDHEN and CDR2 SYDVKM. CDR3 nucleotides: TGTGCCAGCAGTCTTACAGATTATGTTAATCAGCCCCAGCATTTT. Amino acids: CASSLTDYVNQPQHF. The variable domain in full, completed from reference TRBV28 and TRBJ1-5, reads DVKVTQSSRYLVKRTGEKVFLECVQDMDHENMFWYRQDPGLGLRLIYFSYDVKMKEKGDIPEGYSVSREKKERFSLILESASTNQTSMYLCASSLTDYVNQPQHFGDGTRLSIL.

The chain carries TRBV7-2 and TRBJ2-2; TRBD2 agrees at 14 bases. In germline, CDR1 is SGHTA, CDR2 FQGNSA. The ends lost 2 bases at V and 6 bases at J; junction bases unmatched: 8. CDR3 size: 18 residues. CDR3: CASSLSGSGLAGAGELFF. As DNA, the CDR3 is TGTGCCAGCAGCTTAAGTGGTTCGGGACTAGCGGGAGCCGGGGAGCTGTTTTTT. The full variable domain, completed using reference TRBV7-2 and TRBJ2-2, is GAGVSQSPSNKVTEKGKDVELRCDPISGHTALYWYRQSLGQGLEFLIYFQGNSAPDKSGLPSDRFSAERTGGSVSTLTIQRTQQEDSAVYLCASSLSGSGLAGAGELFFGEGSRLTVL.

The genes are TRBV5-1 and TRBJ2-1, with a weak D call TRBD2 (6 bases). Germline CDR1 and CDR2: SGHRS and YFSETQ. The CDR3 is 17 amino acids. Trimming removed 5 bases at V and 5 bases at J, with 23 bases between. The CDR3 loop reads CASRGGLGEFIDNEQFF. CDR3 coding DNA: TGCGCCAGCAGGGGGGGATTGGGGGAGTTCATCGACAATGAGCAGTTCTTC.

This clone is judged medium-sized. The chain recombines TRBV25-1 with TRBJ2-2, with 8 bases matching TRBD2. Germline V gene sequence: CDR1 MGHDK, CDR2 SYGVNS. With V trimmed by 6 bases and J by 7 bases, 13 bases remained unmatched. The CDR3 extends over 16 amino acids. CDR3 sequence reads: CASSDPGLGIGGELFF. CDR3 bases: TGTGCCAGCAGCGACCCGGGACTAGGAATCGGCGGGGAGCTGTTTTTT.

The rearrangement joins TRBV7-2 to TRBJ1-2; 8 bases agree with TRBD1. This CDR3 has 12 residues. V was pared by 5 bases and J by 8 bases, with 4 bases of the junction left unmatched. Germline V CDR1 and CDR2: SGHTA, FQGNSA. DNA for the CDR3: TGTGCCAGCAGCCCTGGACAGGGAGGCTACACCTTC. Amino acids: CASSPGQGGYTF.

The chain has TRBV7-2 and TRBJ1-5; no reliable D call. Trimming took 3 bases from V and 5 from J, leaving 8 bases between them. Germline CDR1 is SGHTA and CDR2 is FQGNSA. The CDR3 has 13 amino acids. CDR3 nucleotide sequence: TGTGCCAGCAGCTTGGGAGGAGATCAGCCCCAGCATTTT. Translation: CASSLGGDQPQHF.

The chain combines TRBV5-1 with TRBJ1-1; D not resolved. Germline V gene sequence: CDR1 SGHRS, CDR2 YFSETQ. Trimming stripped 4 bases from V and 1 base from J, with 14 bases between. This CDR3 comprises 15 residues. CDR3 sequence (DNA): TGCGCCAGCAGCCCCCGGACTCTTGCGAACACTGAAGCTTTCTTT. Translating gives CASSPRTLANTEAFF.